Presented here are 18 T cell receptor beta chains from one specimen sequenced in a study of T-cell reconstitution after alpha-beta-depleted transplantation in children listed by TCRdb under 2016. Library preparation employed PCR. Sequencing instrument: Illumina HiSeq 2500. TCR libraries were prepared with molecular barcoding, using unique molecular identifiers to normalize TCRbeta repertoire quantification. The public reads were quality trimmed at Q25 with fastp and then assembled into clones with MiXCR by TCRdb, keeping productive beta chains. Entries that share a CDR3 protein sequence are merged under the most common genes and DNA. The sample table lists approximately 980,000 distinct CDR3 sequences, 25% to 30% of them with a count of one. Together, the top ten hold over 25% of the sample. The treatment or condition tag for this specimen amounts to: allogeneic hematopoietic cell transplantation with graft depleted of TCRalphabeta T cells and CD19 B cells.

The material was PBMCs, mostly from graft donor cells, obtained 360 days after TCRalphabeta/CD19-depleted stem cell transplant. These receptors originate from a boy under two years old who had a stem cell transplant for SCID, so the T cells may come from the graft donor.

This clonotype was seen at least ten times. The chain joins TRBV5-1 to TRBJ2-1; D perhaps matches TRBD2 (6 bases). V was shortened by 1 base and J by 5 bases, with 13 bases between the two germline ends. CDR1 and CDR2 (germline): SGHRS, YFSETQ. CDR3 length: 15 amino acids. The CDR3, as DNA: TGCGCCAGCAGCTTGACGGCGGGGTCCAACAATGAGCAGTTCTTC. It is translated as CASSLTAGSNNEQFF.

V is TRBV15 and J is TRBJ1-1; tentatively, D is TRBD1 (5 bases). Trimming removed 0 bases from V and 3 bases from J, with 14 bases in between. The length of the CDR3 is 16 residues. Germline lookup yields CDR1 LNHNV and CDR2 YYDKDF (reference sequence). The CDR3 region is CATSRDWGRGDTEAFF. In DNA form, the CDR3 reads TGTGCCACCAGCAGAGATTGGGGCAGAGGAGACACTGAAGCTTTCTTT.

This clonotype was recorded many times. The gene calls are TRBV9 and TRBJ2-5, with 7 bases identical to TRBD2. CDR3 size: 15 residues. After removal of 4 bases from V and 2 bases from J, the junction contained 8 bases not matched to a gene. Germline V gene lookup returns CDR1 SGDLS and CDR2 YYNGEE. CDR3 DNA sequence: TGTGCCAGCAGCTTAAAGCGGGGTCCTCAAGAGACCCAGTACTTC. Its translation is CASSLKRGPQETQYF.

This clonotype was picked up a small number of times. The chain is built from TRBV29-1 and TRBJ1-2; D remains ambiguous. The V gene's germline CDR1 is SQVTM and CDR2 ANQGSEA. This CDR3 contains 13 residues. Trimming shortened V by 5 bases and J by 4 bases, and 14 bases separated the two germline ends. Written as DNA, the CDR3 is TGCAGCGTTTTCGGGGAGCGTCCCTATGGCTACACCTTC. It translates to CSVFGERPYGYTF.

CDR3 protein: CASSQYSTGLETQYF. CDR3 sequence (DNA): TGCGCCAGCAGCCAGTACTCAACAGGGTTAGAGACCCAGTACTTC. This rearrangement joins TRBV4-3 to TRBJ2-5; the D gene is possibly TRBD1 (6 bases). The germline V gene has CDR1 LGHNA and CDR2 YSLEER. Deletions cut 3 bases from V and 4 bases from J, with 15 bases between. The CDR3 consists of 15 residues.

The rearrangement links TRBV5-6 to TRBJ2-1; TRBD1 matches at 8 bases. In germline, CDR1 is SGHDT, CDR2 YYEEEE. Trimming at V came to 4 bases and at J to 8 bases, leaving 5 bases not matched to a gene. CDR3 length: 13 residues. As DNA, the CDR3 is TGTGCCAGCAGCCCCTGGGACAGGCATGAGCAGTTCTTC. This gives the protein CASSPWDRHEQFF.

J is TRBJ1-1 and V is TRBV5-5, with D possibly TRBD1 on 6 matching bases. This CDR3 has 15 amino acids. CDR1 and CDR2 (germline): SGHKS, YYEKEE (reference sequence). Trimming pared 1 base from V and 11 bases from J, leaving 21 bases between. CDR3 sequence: CASSLFGTAGEEAFF. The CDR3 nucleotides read TGTGCCAGCAGCTTGTTCGGCACGGCAGGGGAGGAGGCTTTCTTT.

The DNA of the CDR3 is TGCAGTGCTAGAGCCTCGGGACAGCAGGAGACCCAGTACTTC. Translation: CSARASGQQETQYF. The V call is TRBV20-1, the J call TRBJ2-5; 7 nucleotides line up with TRBD1. This CDR3 region has 14 residues. Trimming at V came to 1 base and at J to 5 bases, leaving 7 bases not matched to a gene. Germline-derived CDR1 and CDR2 are DFQATT and SNEGSKA (reference sequence).

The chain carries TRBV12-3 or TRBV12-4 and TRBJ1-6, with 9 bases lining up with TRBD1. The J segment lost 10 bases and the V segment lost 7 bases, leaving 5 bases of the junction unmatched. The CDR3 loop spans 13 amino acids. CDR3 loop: CASNRDRESPLHF. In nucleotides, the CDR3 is TGTGCCAGCAACCGGGACAGGGAGTCACCCCTCCACTTT.

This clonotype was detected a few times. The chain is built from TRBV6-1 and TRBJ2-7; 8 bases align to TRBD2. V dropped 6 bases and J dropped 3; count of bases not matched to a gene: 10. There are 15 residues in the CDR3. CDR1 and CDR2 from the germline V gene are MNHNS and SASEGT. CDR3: CASSPRTGLVYEQYF. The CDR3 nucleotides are TGTGCCAGCAGCCCCCGGACGGGACTAGTCTACGAGCAGTACTTC.

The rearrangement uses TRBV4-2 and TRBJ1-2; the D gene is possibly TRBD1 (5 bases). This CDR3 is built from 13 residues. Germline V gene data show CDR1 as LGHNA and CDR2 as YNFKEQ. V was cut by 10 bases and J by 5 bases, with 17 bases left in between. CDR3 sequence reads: CAMSPGGGYGYTF. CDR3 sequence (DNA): TGTGCCATGAGCCCCGGGGGAGGGTATGGCTACACCTTC.

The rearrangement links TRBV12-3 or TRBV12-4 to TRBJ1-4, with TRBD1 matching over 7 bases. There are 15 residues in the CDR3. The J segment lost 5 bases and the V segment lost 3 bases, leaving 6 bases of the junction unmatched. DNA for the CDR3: TGTGCCAGCAGTTTGAACCGGGACAGAAATGAAAAACTGTTTTTT. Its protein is CASSLNRDRNEKLFF.

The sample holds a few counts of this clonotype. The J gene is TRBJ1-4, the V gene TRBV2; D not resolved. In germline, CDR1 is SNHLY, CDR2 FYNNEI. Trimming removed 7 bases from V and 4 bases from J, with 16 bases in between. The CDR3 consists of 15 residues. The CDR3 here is CASTYRGQINEKLFF. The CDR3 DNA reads TGTGCCAGCACCTACCGCGGGCAGATTAATGAAAAACTGTTTTTT.

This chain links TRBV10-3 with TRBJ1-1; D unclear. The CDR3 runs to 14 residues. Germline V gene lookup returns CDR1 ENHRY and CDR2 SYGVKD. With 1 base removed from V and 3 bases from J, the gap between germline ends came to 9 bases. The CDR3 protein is CAISEFMGHTEAFF. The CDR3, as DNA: TGTGCCATCAGTGAGTTTATGGGTCACACTGAAGCTTTCTTT.

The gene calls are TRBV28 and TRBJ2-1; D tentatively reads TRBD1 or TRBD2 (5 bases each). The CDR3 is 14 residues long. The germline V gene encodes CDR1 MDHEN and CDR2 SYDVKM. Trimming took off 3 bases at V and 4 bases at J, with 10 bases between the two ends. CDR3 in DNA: TGTGCCAGCAGTTTCGGGACGGTTTACAATGAGCAGTTCTTC. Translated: CASSFGTVYNEQFF.

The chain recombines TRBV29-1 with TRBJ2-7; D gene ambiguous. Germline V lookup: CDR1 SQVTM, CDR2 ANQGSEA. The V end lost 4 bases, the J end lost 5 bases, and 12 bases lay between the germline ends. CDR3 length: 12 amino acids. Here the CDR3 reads CSVAAGRHEQYF. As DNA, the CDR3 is TGCAGCGTTGCCGCAGGCCGGCACGAGCAGTACTTC.

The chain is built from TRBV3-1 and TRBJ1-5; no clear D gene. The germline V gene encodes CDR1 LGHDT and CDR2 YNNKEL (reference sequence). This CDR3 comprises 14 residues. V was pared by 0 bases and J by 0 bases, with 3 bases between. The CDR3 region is CASSQERSNQPQHF. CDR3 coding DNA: TGTGCCAGCAGCCAAGAACGTAGCAATCAGCCCCAGCATTTT.

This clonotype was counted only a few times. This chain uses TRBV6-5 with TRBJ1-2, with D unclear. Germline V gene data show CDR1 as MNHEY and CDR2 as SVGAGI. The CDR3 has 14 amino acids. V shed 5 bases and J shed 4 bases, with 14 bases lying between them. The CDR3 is CASSTPGMGYGYTF. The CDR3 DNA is TGTGCCAGCAGTACACCGGGGATGGGCTATGGCTACACCTTC.